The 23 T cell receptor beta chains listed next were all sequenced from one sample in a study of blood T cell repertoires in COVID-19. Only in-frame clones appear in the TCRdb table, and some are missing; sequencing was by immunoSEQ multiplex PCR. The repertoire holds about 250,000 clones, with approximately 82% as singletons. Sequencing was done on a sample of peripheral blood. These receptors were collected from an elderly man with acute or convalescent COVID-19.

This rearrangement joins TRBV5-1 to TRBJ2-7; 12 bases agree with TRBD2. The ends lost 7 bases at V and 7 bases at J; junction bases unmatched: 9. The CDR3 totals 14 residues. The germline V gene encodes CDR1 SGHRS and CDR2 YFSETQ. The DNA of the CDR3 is TGCGCCAGCGCTCCGACTAGCGGGAGTGGAGAGCAGTACTTC. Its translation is CASAPTSGSGEQYF.

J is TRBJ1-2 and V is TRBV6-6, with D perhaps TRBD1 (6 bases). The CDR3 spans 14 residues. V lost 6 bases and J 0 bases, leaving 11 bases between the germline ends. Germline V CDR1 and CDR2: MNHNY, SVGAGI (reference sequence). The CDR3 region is CASRRQVANYGYTF. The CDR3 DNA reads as TGTGCCAGCAGACGACAGGTAGCTAACTATGGCTACACCTTC.

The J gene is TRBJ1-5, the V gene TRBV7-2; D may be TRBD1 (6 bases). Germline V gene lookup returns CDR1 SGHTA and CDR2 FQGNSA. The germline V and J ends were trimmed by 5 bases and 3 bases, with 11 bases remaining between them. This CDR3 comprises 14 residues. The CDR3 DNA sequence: TGTGCCAGCAGCGCCACAGGGATCAATCAGCCCCAGCATTTT. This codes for CASSATGINQPQHF.

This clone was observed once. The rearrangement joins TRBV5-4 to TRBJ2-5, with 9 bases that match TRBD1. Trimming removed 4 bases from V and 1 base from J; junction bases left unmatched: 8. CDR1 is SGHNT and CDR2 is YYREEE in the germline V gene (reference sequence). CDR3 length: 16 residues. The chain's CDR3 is CASSQGTGSGQETQYF. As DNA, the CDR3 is TGTGCCAGCAGCCAGGGGACAGGGAGTGGCCAAGAGACCCAGTACTTC.

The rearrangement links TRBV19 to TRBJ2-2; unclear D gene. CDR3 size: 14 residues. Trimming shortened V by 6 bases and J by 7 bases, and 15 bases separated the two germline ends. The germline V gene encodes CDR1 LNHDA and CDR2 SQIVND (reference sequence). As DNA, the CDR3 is TGTGCCAGTAGGGTCGGATGGGCTGGCGGGGAGCTGTTTTTT. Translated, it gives CASRVGWAGGELFF. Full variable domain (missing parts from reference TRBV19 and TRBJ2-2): DGGITQSPKYLFRKEGQNVTLSCEQNLNHDAMYWYRQDPGQGLRLIYYSQIVNDFQKGDIAEGYSVSREKKESFPLTVTSAQKNPTAFYLCASRVGWAGGELFFGEGSRLTVL.

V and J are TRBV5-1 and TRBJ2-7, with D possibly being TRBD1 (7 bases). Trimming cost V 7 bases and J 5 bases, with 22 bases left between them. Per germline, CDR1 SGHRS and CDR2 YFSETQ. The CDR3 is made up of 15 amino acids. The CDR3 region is CASASWGQGGDEQYF. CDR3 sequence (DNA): TGCGCCAGCGCCTCCTGGGGGCAGGGGGGCGACGAGCAGTACTTC.

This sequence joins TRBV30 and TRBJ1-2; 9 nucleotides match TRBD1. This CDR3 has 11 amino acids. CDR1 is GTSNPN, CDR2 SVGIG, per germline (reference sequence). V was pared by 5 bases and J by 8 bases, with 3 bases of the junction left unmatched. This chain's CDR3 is CAWGDREGYTF. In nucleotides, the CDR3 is TGTGCCTGGGGGGACAGGGAGGGCTACACCTTC.

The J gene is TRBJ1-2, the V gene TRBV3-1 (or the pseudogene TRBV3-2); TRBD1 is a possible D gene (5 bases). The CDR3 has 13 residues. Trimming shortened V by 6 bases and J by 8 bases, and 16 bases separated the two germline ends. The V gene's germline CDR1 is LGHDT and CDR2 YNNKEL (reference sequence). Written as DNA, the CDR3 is TGTGCCAGCAGGGAGGGGACTTCGAGAGGCTACACCTTC. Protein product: CASREGTSRGYTF.

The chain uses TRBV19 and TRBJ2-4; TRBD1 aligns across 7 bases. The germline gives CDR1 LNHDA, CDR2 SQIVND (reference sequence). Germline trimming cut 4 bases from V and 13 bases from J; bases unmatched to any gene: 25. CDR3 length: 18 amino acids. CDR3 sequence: CASSKLTGVDFRGGSQYF. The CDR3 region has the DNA TGTGCCAGTAGTAAACTAACAGGGGTGGACTTTCGAGGTGGGTCGCAGTACTTC.

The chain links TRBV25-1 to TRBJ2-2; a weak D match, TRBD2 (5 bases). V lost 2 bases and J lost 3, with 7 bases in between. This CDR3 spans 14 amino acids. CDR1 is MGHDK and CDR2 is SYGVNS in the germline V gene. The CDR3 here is CASSEREYTGELFF. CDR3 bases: TGTGCCAGCAGTGAAAGGGAGTACACCGGGGAGCTGTTTTTT.

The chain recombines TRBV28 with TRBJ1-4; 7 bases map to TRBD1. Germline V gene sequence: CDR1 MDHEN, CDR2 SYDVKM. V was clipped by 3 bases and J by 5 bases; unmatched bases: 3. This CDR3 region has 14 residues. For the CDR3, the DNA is TGTGCCAGCAGTTTCCCGGGACAGAATGAAAAACTGTTTTTT. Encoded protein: CASSFPGQNEKLFF.

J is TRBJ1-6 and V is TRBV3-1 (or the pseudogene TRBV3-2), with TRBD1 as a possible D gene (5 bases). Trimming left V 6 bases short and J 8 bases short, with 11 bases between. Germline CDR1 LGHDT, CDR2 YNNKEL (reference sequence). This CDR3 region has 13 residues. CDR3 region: CASRRQLDSPLHF. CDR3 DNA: TGTGCCAGCAGGAGACAGCTGGATTCACCCCTCCACTTT.

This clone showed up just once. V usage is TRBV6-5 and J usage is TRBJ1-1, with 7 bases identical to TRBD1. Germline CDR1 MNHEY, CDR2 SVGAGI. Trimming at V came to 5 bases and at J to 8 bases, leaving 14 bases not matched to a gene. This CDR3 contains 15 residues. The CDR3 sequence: CASSKRQGLKSEAFF. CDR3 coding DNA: TGTGCCAGCAGTAAAAGACAGGGTTTAAAATCCGAAGCTTTCTTT.

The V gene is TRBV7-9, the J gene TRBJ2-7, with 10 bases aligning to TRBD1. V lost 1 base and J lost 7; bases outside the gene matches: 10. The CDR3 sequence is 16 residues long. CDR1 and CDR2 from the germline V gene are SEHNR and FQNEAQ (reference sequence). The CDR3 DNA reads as TGTGCCAGCAGCTTAGGACAGGGGGCTAACCGGGAGGAGCAGTACTTC. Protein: CASSLGQGANREEQYF.

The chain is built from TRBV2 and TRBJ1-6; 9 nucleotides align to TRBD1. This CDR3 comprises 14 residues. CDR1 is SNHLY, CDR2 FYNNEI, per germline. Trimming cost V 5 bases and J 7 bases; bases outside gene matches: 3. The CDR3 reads CASSPGQGNSPLHF. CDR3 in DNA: TGTGCCAGCAGTCCAGGACAGGGGAATTCACCCCTCCACTTT. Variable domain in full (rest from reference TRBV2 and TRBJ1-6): EPEVTQTPSHQVTQMGQEVILRCVPISNHLYFYWYRQILGQKVEFLVSFYNNEISEKSEIFDDQFSVERPDGSNFTLKIRSTKLEDSAMYFCASSPGQGNSPLHFGNGTRLTVT.

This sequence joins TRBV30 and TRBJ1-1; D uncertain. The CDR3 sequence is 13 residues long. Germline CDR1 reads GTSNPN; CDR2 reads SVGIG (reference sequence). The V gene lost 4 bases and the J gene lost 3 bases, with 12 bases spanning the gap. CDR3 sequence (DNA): TGTGCCTGGACGGGGAGATTAGACACTGAAGCTTTCTTT. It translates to CAWTGRLDTEAFF.

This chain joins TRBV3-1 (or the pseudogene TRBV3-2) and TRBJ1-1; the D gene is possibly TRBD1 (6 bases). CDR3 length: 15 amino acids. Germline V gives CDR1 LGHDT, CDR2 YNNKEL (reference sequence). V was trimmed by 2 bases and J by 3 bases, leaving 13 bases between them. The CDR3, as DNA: TGTGCCAGCAGCCAAAAGTTCACAGGGCACACTGAAGCTTTCTTT. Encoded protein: CASSQKFTGHTEAFF.

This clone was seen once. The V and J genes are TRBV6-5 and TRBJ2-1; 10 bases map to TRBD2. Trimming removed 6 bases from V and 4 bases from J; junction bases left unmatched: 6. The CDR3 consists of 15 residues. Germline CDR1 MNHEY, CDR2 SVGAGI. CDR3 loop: CASSPGLAAYNEQFF. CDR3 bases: TGTGCCAGCAGCCCCGGACTAGCGGCATACAATGAGCAGTTCTTC.

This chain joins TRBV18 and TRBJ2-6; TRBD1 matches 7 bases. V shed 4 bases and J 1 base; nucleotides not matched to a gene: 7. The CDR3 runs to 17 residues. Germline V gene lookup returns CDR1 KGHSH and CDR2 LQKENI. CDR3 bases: TGTGCCAGCTCACGAGGGGGCGTACGTTCTGGGGCCAACGTCCTGACTTTC. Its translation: CASSRGGVRSGANVLTF.

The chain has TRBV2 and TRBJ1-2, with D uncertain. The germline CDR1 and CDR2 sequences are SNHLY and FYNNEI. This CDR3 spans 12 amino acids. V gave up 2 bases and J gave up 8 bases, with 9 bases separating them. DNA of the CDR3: TGTGCCAGCAGTGAAATTTATCCCGGCTACACCTTC. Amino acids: CASSEIYPGYTF.

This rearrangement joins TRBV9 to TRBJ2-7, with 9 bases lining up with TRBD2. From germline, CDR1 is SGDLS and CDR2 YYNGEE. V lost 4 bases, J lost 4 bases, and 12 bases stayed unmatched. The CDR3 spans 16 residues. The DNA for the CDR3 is TGTGCCAGCAGCCCCCAAGGCGGTAGCGGGAGTTACGAGCAGTACTTC. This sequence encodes CASSPQGGSGSYEQYF.

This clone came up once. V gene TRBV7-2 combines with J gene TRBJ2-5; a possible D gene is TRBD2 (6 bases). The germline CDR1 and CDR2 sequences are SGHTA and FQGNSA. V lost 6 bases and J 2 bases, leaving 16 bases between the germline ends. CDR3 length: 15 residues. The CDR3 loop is CASSYRRDRQETQYF. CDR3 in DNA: TGTGCCAGCAGTTATAGGAGGGATAGACAAGAGACCCAGTACTTC.

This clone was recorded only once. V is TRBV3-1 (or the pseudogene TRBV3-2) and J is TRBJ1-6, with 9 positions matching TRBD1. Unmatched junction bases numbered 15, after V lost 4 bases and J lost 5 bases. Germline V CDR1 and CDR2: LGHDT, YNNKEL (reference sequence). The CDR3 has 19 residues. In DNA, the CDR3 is TGTGCCAGCAGCCTCGGAGGTTCCGTGACAGGGGGAAATAATTCACCCCTCCACTTT. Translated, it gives CASSLGGSVTGGNNSPLHF.